The source of this T cell receptor beta chain is a study of Ad26.COV2.S vaccination and SARS-CoV-2 variants (dated by TCRdb to about 2021). For the study in its entirety: Donors in the vaccine arm were drawn from COV1001, a phase I-IIa trial of Ad26.COV2.S in healthy adults that was multicentre, randomized, double-blind and placebo-controlled. A total of some 30 samples were included in the TCR-sequenced set, comprising 19 Ad26.COV2.S vaccine recipients, 5 placebo recipients and 8 SARS-CoV-2 convalescent individuals. Dosing of Ad26.COV2.S was intramuscular, at either 5x10^10 or 1x10^11 viral particles, delivered as one shot or as two shots spaced 56 days apart. Participants in the trial were split at random into five groups of five each, receiving low-dose or high-dose Ad26.COV2.S once or twice, or else placebo on both occasions. Blinding of investigators to trial group allocation was maintained during experiments and outcome assessment. The specificity and breadth of SARS-CoV-2-reactive T cell receptors after Ad26.COV2.S vaccination were assessed by TCRbeta repertoire sequencing.

The immunoSEQ Assay was used to sequence TCRbeta CDR3 regions. After extraction, genomic DNA underwent amplification by bias-controlled multiplex PCR, followed by high-throughput sequencing. Turning to the authors' computational methods: To quantify the absolute abundance of every unique TCRbeta CDR3 region, sequences were collapsed and filtered. T cell fraction was estimated by normalization of TCRbeta template counts to usable DNA, with usable DNA being measured through amplification of reference genes present in all nucleated cells. Repertoire TCRs were annotated as SARS-CoV-2-specific when V gene, CDR3 amino acid sequence and J gene were exactly matched to a known reactive TCR set. The reference SARS-CoV-2 TCR set was obtained from MIRA and was filtered for enrichment in COVID-19-positive ImmuneCODE repertoires, whereby public or cross-reactive TCRs were removed. Using the MIRA antigens, annotated TCRs were further analysed by specific ORF or by position within an ORF. Depth was the summed frequency of annotated unique rearrangements, while breadth was defined as annotated unique rearrangements over total unique productive rearrangements. Two-sided Wilcoxon rank-sum tests were applied when comparing TCR breadth between groups. In TCRdb, the immuneACCESS table is reduced to in-frame sequences with V and J assigned. These tables do not hold every clone; where another copy was compared, an unresolved V gene accounts for under half, and the others remain unexplained. From that table come the V and J calls and clone size; the DNA was used to work out D and trimming. The sample contains about 370,000 clones, 75% to 90% of them found a single time. The top ten clones comprise more than 3% of the sample.

Broader findings and caveats from the paper: According to the authors, total T cell responses may have been underestimated by the TCR breadth and depth analyses. Spike-specific TCR breadth was higher in Ad26.COV2.S recipients than in placebo recipients (P = 0.0014). After vaccination, substantial breadth of spike-specific CD8+ and CD4+ T cell responses was reported. The study was not powered for comparison of responses between vaccine doses or regimens. Comparable non-spike TCR breadth was observed between vaccine and placebo recipients, consistent with only spike being contained in the vaccine.

The junction shows trimming of 3 bases on V and 5 bases on J, plus 10 bases between the germline ends. The germline V gene provides CDR1 KGHDR and CDR2 SFDVKD. The CDR3 runs 14 residues from the cysteine to the phenylalanine. The CDR3 DNA has 42 bases and is translated from base 1. Sample treatment or condition, as interpreted from the label and publication: 19 received Ad26.COV2.S at low or high dose, single or two shots; several received placebo; per-sample allocation not given. Repertoires of vaccine and placebo recipients were sequenced from samples collected on day 63 after the first injection. Cohort 1b enrolled 25 adults aged 18-55 years at a single site in Boston, USA, between 29 July and 7 August 2020. Ad26.COV2.S was a replication-incompetent adenovirus type 26 vector that expressed a prefusion-stabilized SARS-CoV-2 spike protein derived from the original Wuhan strain. Worth noting for this clone: Its antigen has not been determined. Within one base of it there is no much larger clone, and no base qualities were kept.

This clonotype originated in a person aged 18-65 years who received the Ad26.COV2.S COVID-19 vaccine or a placebo. The sequence is built from TRBV24-1 and TRBJ1-5, and TRBD1 may be the D gene, going by 6 matching bases. Sequences were derived from peripheral blood, sampled in a trial of Ad26.COV2.S vaccine versus placebo. The CDR3 loop reads CATSDRDTHQPQHF. In nucleotide form, the sequence is TGTGCCACCAGTGATAGGGACACCCATCAGCCCCAGCATTTT.